The 23 T cell receptor beta chains below come from one sample, sequenced in a study of blood T cell repertoires in COVID-19 (TCRdb year 2020). To prepare the library, the immunoSEQ multiplex PCR assay was applied. In TCRdb, the immuneACCESS table is reduced to in-frame sequences with V and J assigned. These tables do not hold every clone; where another copy was compared, an unresolved V gene accounts for under half, and the others remain unexplained. The sample profile shows about 53,000 clones; approximately 87% of them were found once. The ten most abundant clones make up approximately 3.9% of the sample. Sequencing was performed on peripheral blood. These receptors all stem from a man over 45 with acute or convalescent COVID-19.

This sequence joins TRBV7-9 and TRBJ2-3; D remains unclear. The V and J ends lost 0 bases and 2 bases respectively, with 9 bases between them. The V gene's germline CDR1 is SEHNR and CDR2 FQNEAQ (reference sequence). The CDR3 has 15 residues. The CDR3 DNA reads as TGTGCCAGCAGCTTAGCTCAGGATAACACAGATACGCAGTATTTT. This translates into CASSLAQDNTDTQYF.

CDR3 sequence: CASRRTSSDEQFF. The CDR3 DNA reads TGTGCCAGCAGAAGGACTAGCAGTGATGAGCAGTTCTTC. The rearrangement joins TRBV28 to TRBJ2-1, with 8 bases matching TRBD2. This CDR3 is 13 amino acids long. Per the germline V gene, CDR1 is MDHEN and CDR2 is SYDVKM. The J segment lost 8 bases and the V segment lost 6 bases, leaving 6 bases of the junction unmatched.

The chain joins TRBV11-2 to TRBJ1-2, with TRBD1 matching 11 bases. Trimming cost V 4 bases and J 3 bases; bases outside gene matches: 7. Germline CDR1 reads SGHAT; CDR2 reads FQNNGV. CDR3 length equals 16 residues. CDR3 in DNA: TGTGCCAGCAGCTCCACCGGGACAGGGGGTCACTATGGCTACACCTTC. This gives the protein CASSSTGTGGHYGYTF. The entire variable domain, with the rest obtained from reference TRBV11-2 and TRBJ1-2, is as follows: EAGVAQSPRYKIIEKRQSVAFWCNPISGHATLYWYQQILGQGPKLLIQFQNNGVVDDSQLPKDRFSAERLKGVDSTLKIQPAKLEDSAVYLCASSSTGTGGHYGYTFGSGTRLTVV.

V usage is TRBV28 and J usage is TRBJ1-2; the match to TRBD1 covers 12 bases. CDR3 length equals 14 residues. Germline loops: CDR1 MDHEN, CDR2 SYDVKM. J was trimmed by 8 bases and V by 4 bases; bases with no gene match: 5. CDR3 sequence reads: CASSSGQGASGYTF. The CDR3 DNA is TGTGCCAGCAGTTCGGGACAGGGGGCCTCAGGCTACACCTTC.

The V call is TRBV5-4, the J call TRBJ1-5; unclear D gene. This CDR3 is built from 14 residues. V dropped 0 bases and J dropped 6 bases, with 10 bases sitting between them. Germline V gene data show CDR1 as SGHNT and CDR2 as YYREEE (reference sequence). Here the CDR3 DNA reads TGTGCCAGCAGCTTGGCCGGGGAGAGTCAGCCCCAGCATTTT. This translates into CASSLAGESQPQHF.

The chain recombines TRBV5-1 with TRBJ2-7; no reliable D call. Germline-derived CDR1 and CDR2 are SGHRS and YFSETQ. This CDR3 region has 14 residues. Trimming removed 2 bases from V and 6 bases from J, with 15 bases in between. CDR3 DNA sequence: TGCGCCAGCAGCTTCAAGCAAACTTCGGGCGAGCAGTACTTC. Residues: CASSFKQTSGEQYF.

The chain has TRBV4-1 and TRBJ2-7; 9 bases are shared with TRBD2. J lost 2 bases, V lost 2 bases, and 1 base had no gene match. The CDR3 is 14 residues long. CDR1 MGHRA and CDR2 YSYEKL come from the germline V gene. The DNA of the CDR3 is TGCGCCAGCAGCCAACCTAGCGGGACCTACGAGCAGTACTTC. Its translation: CASSQPSGTYEQYF.

V usage is TRBV6-5 and J usage is TRBJ2-7; 7 bases fit TRBD2. Germline trimming cut 0 bases from V and 1 base from J; bases unmatched to any gene: 3. In germline, CDR1 is MNHEY, CDR2 SVGAGI. There are 15 residues in the CDR3. The CDR3 spells CASSYSGGGSYEQYF. The CDR3 nucleotides read TGTGCCAGCAGTTACTCGGGGGGGGGATCCTACGAGCAGTACTTC.

The chain links TRBV5-1 to TRBJ2-5; 8 positions match TRBD2. Germline V lookup: CDR1 SGHRS, CDR2 YFSETQ. The length of the CDR3 is 15 residues. Trimming at V came to 0 bases and at J to 5 bases, leaving 6 bases not matched to a gene. CDR3 coding DNA: TGCGCCAGCAGCTTGGCCGCGGGGGGAATGGAGACCCAGTACTTC. This translates into CASSLAAGGMETQYF.

This chain connects TRBV11-3 to TRBJ2-7, with TRBD1 as a possible D gene (6 bases). In germline, CDR1 is SGHNT, CDR2 YENEEA. Trimming left V 3 bases short and J 3 bases short, with 12 bases between. The CDR3 spans 14 residues. The CDR3: CASSFGSGDYEQYF. CDR3 nucleotides: TGTGCCAGCAGCTTTGGTTCAGGGGACTACGAGCAGTACTTC.

The CDR3 reads CASSGQSHEQYF. The CDR3 coding sequence is TGTGCCAGCAGCGGACAGTCCCACGAGCAGTACTTC. The V call is TRBV13, the J call TRBJ2-7; TRBD1 might be the D (6 bases). The CDR3 is made up of 12 amino acids. Looked up from germline, CDR1 is PRHDT and CDR2 is FYEKMQ (reference sequence). Trimming pared 5 bases from V and 5 bases from J, leaving 10 bases between. Supplemented by reference TRBV13 and TRBJ2-7, the full variable domain reads AAGVIQSPRHLIKEKRETATLKCYPIPRHDTVYWYQQGPGQDPQFLISFYEKMQSDKGSIPDRFSAQQFSDYHSELNMSSLELGDSALYFCASSGQSHEQYFGPGTRLTVT.

The chain couples TRBV10-3 to TRBJ2-5; D perhaps matches TRBD1 (6 bases). This CDR3 is built from 16 residues. Germline values: CDR1 ENHRY, CDR2 SYGVKD. The V gene lost 3 bases and the J gene lost 5 bases, with 19 bases spanning the gap. CDR3 DNA: TGTGCCATCAGTGATCACGGTCCAGGGGTTGGGGAGACCCAGTACTTC. Translation gives CAISDHGPGVGETQYF.

The J gene is TRBJ2-5, the V gene TRBV7-9; a possible D gene is TRBD2 (6 bases). This CDR3 region has 16 residues. Trimming shortened V by 1 base and J by 3 bases, and 15 bases separated the two germline ends. Germline V gene sequence: CDR1 SEHNR, CDR2 FQNEAQ (reference sequence). In DNA, the CDR3 is TGTGCCAGCAGCTTAGACTGGGACTCGGGGAAAGAGACCCAGTACTTC. This sequence encodes CASSLDWDSGKETQYF.

V usage is TRBV18 and J usage is TRBJ1-2; no reliable D call. Trimming removed 2 bases from V and 4 bases from J, with 8 bases in between. CDR1 and CDR2 (germline): KGHSH, LQKENI. This CDR3 is 13 amino acids long. The CDR3 DNA is TGTGCCAGCTCACCAAACAATCTCTATGGCTACACCTTC. Translated: CASSPNNLYGYTF.

The chain joins TRBV19 to TRBJ1-3; D not resolved. The CDR3 contains 14 residues. The germline V gene encodes CDR1 LNHDA and CDR2 SQIVND (reference sequence). Between the trimmed V and J ends, which lost 5 bases and 2 bases, there was a span of 10 bases. CDR3: CASSWRVAGNTIYF. Here the CDR3 DNA reads TGTGCCAGTAGTTGGAGGGTCGCTGGAAACACCATATATTTT.

This rearrangement joins TRBV7-8 to TRBJ2-5, with TRBD2 matching 12 bases. The CDR3 sequence is 16 residues long. With 5 bases clipped from V and 2 bases from J, the junction kept 6 bases outside the gene matches. The germline V gene has CDR1 SGHVS and CDR2 FQNEAQ. CDR3 region: CASSARLAGEQETQYF. DNA for the CDR3: TGTGCCAGCAGCGCCAGACTAGCGGGGGAGCAAGAGACCCAGTACTTC. Full variable domain (remainder filled in from reference TRBV7-8 and TRBJ2-5): GAGVSQSPRYKVAKRGQDVALRCDPISGHVSLFWYQQALGQGPEFLTYFQNEAQLDKSGLPSDRFFAERPEGSVSTLKIQRTQQEDSAVYLCASSARLAGEQETQYFGPGTRLLVL.

The chain uses TRBV3-1 (or the pseudogene TRBV3-2) and TRBJ2-1; 10 bases align to TRBD2. The CDR3 runs to 15 residues. Losses at the gene ends were 1 base for V and 9 bases for J; bases not matched to a gene: 6. CDR1 LGHDT and CDR2 YNNKEL come from the germline V gene (reference sequence). This chain's CDR3 is CASSQAQREGGEQFF. CDR3 nucleotides: TGTGCCAGCAGCCAAGCCCAGCGGGAGGGCGGTGAGCAGTTCTTC.

The CDR3 coding sequence is TGTGCCAGCAGTGACCCGACGGGCTCCTACGAGCAGTACTTC. Protein sequence: CASSDPTGSYEQYF. The chain couples TRBV6-1 to TRBJ2-7; D not certain. The germline V and J ends were trimmed by 3 bases and 0 bases, with 9 bases remaining between them. Germline lookup yields CDR1 MNHNS and CDR2 SASEGT. The CDR3 loop spans 14 amino acids.

The chain uses TRBV7-9 and TRBJ2-5; 13 bases align to TRBD2. This CDR3 has 16 amino acids. Germline values: CDR1 SEHNR, CDR2 FQNEAQ (reference sequence). After removal of 5 bases from V and 4 bases from J, the junction contained 7 bases not matched to a gene. The CDR3 DNA follows: TGTGCCAGCAGCCCTCCGGGACTAGCGGGAATAGAGACCCAGTACTTC. It yields the protein CASSPPGLAGIETQYF.

This rearrangement joins TRBV2 to TRBJ2-5; D call uncertain. The V and J ends lost 1 base and 3 bases respectively, with 6 bases between them. CDR1 is SNHLY, CDR2 FYNNEI, per germline. The CDR3 length is 13 residues. The CDR3 sequence is CASSEDREETQYF. The CDR3 coding sequence is TGTGCCAGCAGTGAAGACAGAGAAGAGACCCAGTACTTC.

The chain joins TRBV7-9 to TRBJ2-7, with D perhaps TRBD2 (6 bases). This CDR3 region has 13 residues. V was cut by 5 bases and J by 4 bases, with 12 bases left in between. The V gene's germline CDR1 is SEHNR and CDR2 FQNEAQ (reference sequence). The DNA for the CDR3 is TGTGCCAGCAGCCCGCCGGGGGTGTACGAGCAGTACTTC. Residues: CASSPPGVYEQYF.

DNA of the CDR3: TGTGCCAGCACTCGCTCTAGAGTGGCCCGAAGCGCGAGCTCCTACGAGCAGTACTTC. Its translation is CASTRSRVARSASSYEQYF. The chain employs TRBV2 and TRBJ2-7; no clear D. V dropped 7 bases and J dropped 0 bases, with 28 bases sitting between them. From germline, CDR1 is SNHLY and CDR2 FYNNEI. The CDR3 is 19 residues long.

J is TRBJ1-1 and V is TRBV7-6, with D maybe TRBD1 (6 bases). The CDR3 has 13 amino acids. Germline values: CDR1 SGHVS, CDR2 FNYEAQ. Between the trimmed V and J ends, which lost 3 bases and 1 base, there was a span of 6 bases. CDR3 bases: TGTGCCAGCAGCTTGGGACAGAACACTGAAGCTTTCTTT. This gives the protein CASSLGQNTEAFF.